Detailed here is one T cell receptor (beta chain). This entry belongs to a study of Ad26.COV2.S vaccination and SARS-CoV-2 variants. Data came from immunoSEQ multiplex PCR; TCRdb stores just in-frame clones and leaves some out. The sample lists 380,000 or so clones, roughly 90% seen once, with just under 5% in the top ten. Treatment here: roughly 18 received Ad26.COV2.S at low or high dose, single or two shots; several received placebo; per-sample allocation not given. Each sample was drawn 63 days after the first injection (of vaccine or placebo). CDR3 size: 13 residues. The germline gives CDR1 SEHNR, CDR2 FQNEAQ (reference sequence). The V gene lost 4 bases and the J gene lost 3 bases, with 10 bases spanning the gap.

Sequenced here: peripheral blood, sampled in a trial of Ad26.COV2.S vaccine versus placebo. The TCR was taken from a person between 18 and 59 years old who received the Ad26.COV2.S COVID-19 vaccine or a placebo. This sequence joins TRBV7-9 and TRBJ2-7, with D unresolved. In nucleotides, the CDR3 is TGTGCCAGCAGCTCCCGACTGAGCTACGAGCAGTACTTC. This encodes CASSSRLSYEQYF.